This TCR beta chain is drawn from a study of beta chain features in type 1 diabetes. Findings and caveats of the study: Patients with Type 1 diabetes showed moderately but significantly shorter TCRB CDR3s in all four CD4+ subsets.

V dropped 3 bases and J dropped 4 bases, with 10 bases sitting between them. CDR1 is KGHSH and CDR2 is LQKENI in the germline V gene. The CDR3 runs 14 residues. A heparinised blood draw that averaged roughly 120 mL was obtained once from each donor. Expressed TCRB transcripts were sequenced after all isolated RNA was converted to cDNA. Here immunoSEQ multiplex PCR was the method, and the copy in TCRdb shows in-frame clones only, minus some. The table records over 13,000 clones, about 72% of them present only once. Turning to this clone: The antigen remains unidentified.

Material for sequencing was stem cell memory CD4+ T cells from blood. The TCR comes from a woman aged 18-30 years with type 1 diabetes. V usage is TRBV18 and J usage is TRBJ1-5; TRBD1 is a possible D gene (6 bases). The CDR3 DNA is TGTGCCAGCTCACCGTGGCAGGGGAATCAGCCCCAGCATTTT. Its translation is CASSPWQGNQPQHF. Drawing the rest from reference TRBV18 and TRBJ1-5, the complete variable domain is NAGVMQNPRHLVRRRGQEARLRCSPMKGHSHVYWYRQLPEEGLKFMVYLQKENIIDESGMPKERFSAEFPKEGPSILRIQQVVRGDSAAYFCASSPWQGNQPQHFGDGTRLSIL.